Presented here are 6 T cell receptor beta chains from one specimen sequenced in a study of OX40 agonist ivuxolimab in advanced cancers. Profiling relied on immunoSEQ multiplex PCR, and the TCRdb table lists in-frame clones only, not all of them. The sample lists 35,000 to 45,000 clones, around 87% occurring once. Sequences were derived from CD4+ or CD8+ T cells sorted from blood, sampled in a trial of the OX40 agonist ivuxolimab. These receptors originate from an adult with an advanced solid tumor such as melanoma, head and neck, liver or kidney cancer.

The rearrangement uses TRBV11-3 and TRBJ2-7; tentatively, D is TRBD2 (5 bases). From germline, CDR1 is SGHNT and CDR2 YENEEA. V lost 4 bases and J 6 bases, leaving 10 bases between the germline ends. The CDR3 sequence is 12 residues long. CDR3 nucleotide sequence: TGTGCCAGCAGCTGGACTTTCGGCGAGCAGTACTTC. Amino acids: CASSWTFGEQYF.

The CDR3 spells CASSPGAGVPDTQYF. The CDR3 DNA follows: TGTGCCAGTAGTCCCGGAGCGGGAGTCCCAGATACGCAGTATTTT. V is TRBV19 and J is TRBJ2-3, with 8 nucleotides matching TRBD2. The length of the CDR3 is 15 residues. V lost 5 bases and J lost 4; bases outside the gene matches: 8. Germline CDR1 reads LNHDA; CDR2 reads SQIVND (reference sequence).

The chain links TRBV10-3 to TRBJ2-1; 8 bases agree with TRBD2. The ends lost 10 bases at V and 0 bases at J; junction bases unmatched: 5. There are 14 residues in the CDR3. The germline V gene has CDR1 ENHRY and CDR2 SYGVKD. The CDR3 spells CATKREPSYNEQFF. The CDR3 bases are TGTGCCACCAAGCGGGAGCCCTCCTACAATGAGCAGTTCTTC.

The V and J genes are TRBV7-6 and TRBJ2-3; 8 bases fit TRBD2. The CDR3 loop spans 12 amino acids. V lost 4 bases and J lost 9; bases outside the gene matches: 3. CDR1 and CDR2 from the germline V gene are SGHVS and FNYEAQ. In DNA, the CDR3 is TGTGCCAGCAGCTCCCAGCGGGGGACGCAGTATTTT. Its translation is CASSSQRGTQYF.

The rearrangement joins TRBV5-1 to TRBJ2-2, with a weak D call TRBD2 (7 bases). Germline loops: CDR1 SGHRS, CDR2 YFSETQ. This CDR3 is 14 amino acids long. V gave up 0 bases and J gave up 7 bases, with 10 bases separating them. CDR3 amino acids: CASSLAGGRGELFF. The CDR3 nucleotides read TGCGCCAGCAGCTTGGCCGGGGGGCGCGGGGAGCTGTTTTTT.

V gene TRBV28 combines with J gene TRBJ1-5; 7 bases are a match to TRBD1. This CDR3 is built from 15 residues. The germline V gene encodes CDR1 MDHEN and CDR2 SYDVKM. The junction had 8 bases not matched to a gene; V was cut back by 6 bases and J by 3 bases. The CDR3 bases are TGTGCCAGCAGCCCGGGGACAGTCCACAATCAGCCCCAGCATTTT. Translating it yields CASSPGTVHNQPQHF.